Ten or more counts support the clone carrying this TCR beta chain. Its antigen is not known. The data were taken from a study of T cell repertoires in cytomegalovirus infection. Study background: Public TCR beta signatures indicated both CMV infection and matching HLA type. The study, taken as a whole, reports: There were carriers of CMV plus the relevant HLA, and cumulative public TCR beta family frequency identified them. The ex vivo response showed dominance by HLA-C-restricted CMV-specific TCR beta clonotypes.

V was clipped by 5 bases and J by 7 bases; unmatched bases: 11. This CDR3 is built from 16 residues. Germline V gene lookup returns CDR1 SGHTA and CDR2 FQGNSA. TCRdb reprocessed the reads with MiXCR, giving one entry per CDR3 protein. The sample lists about 130,000 distinct CDR3 sequences; approximately 8.8% were seen once. Sequencing used PBMCs. This TCR derives from a human donor in good health (CMV status not recorded). Some clones in this sample may be carry-over from other donors' samples. V is TRBV7-2 and J is TRBJ1-3, with 10 bases that match TRBD1. The CDR3 here is CASSMTGTGVTNTIYF. CDR3 coding DNA: TGTGCCAGCAGCATGACCGGGACAGGGGTAACCAACACCATATATTTT.